These 24 T cell receptor beta chains share one sample of origin, sequenced in a study of neurological immune-mediated disorders. TCRdb independently ran MiXCR on the 5' RACE reads; one entry per CDR3 protein. The sample contains approximately 36,000 distinct CDR3 sequences, 3% to 3.5% of which appear only once. Time point meaning: longitudinal time-point 1 (baseline). Sequences were obtained from PBMCs. The receptors were sampled from a woman in her fifties or sixties with multiple sclerosis.

This clonotype was seen repeatedly, ten times or more. V and J are TRBV12-3 or TRBV12-4 and TRBJ2-7, with 8 bases lining up with TRBD1. The CDR3 spans 15 residues. V lost 2 bases, J lost 9 bases, and 12 bases stayed unmatched. The CDR3 spells CASSLRRTGKEVQYF. The CDR3 coding sequence is TGTGCCAGCAGTTTAAGACGGACAGGGAAGGAAGTGCAGTACTTC.

This clonotype was detected many times. The CDR3 DNA follows: TGTGCCAGCGGGGCTAGGGCTAGCGGTAACAATGAGCAGTTCTTC. This codes for CASGARASGNNEQFF. V gene TRBV6-1 combines with J gene TRBJ2-1; 7 bases fit TRBD2. The CDR3 consists of 15 residues. V dropped 8 bases and J dropped 5; count of bases not matched to a gene: 12. Germline CDR1 and CDR2: MNHNS and SASEGT.

This clonotype was found many times. The chain joins TRBV5-1 to TRBJ2-5; D gene uncertain. Germline loops: CDR1 SGHRS, CDR2 YFSETQ. Trimming took off 2 bases at V and 1 base at J, with 15 bases between the two ends. This CDR3 region has 16 residues. CDR3 coding DNA: TGCGCCAGCAGCTTCGGGCGACTCGACATCCAAGAGACCCAGTACTTC. Protein: CASSFGRLDIQETQYF. Looking up the rest from reference TRBV5-1 and TRBJ2-5 gives the full variable domain: KAGVTQTPRYLIKTRGQQVTLSCSPISGHRSVSWYQQTPGQGLQFLFEYFSETQRNKGNFPGRFSGRQFSNSRSEMNVSTLELGDSALYLCASSFGRLDIQETQYFGPGTRLLVL.

This clonotype was detected many times. The chain uses TRBV5-1 and TRBJ1-5; D is unresolved. Looked up from germline, CDR1 is SGHRS and CDR2 is YFSETQ. V lost 4 bases, J lost 0 bases, and 11 bases lay in between. This CDR3 comprises 15 residues. CDR3 coding DNA: TGCGCCAGCAGCCTCTACGGGGATAGCAATCAGCCCCAGCATTTT. Protein: CASSLYGDSNQPQHF.

This clonotype was observed at least ten times. The V and J genes are TRBV6-6 and TRBJ2-2; D ambiguous. This CDR3 region has 12 residues. Germline values: CDR1 MNHNY, CDR2 SVGAGI (reference sequence). V dropped 5 bases and J dropped 4 bases, with 5 bases sitting between them. This CDR3 reads CASSVLTGELFF. CDR3 in DNA: TGTGCCAGCAGTGTGCTCACCGGGGAGCTGTTTTTT.

This clonotype has at least ten counts. This chain connects TRBV6-2 or TRBV6-3 to TRBJ2-7, with D hard to call. From germline, CDR1 is MNHEY and CDR2 SVGEGT. Trimming cost V 6 bases and J 3 bases, with 6 bases left between them. This CDR3 region has 11 residues. CDR3 loop: CASSSLYEQYF. CDR3 coding DNA: TGTGCCAGCAGCTCACTCTACGAGCAGTACTTC.

This clonotype was observed many times. The rearrangement joins TRBV20-1 to TRBJ1-5, with 11 bases identical to TRBD1. Germline V lookup: CDR1 DFQATT, CDR2 SNEGSKA (reference sequence). The CDR3 has 15 residues. The V and J ends lost 4 bases and 6 bases, in that order; junction bases with no gene match: 8. The CDR3 sequence: CSATGQGAIIQPQHF. CDR3 bases: TGCAGTGCTACAGGACAGGGGGCAATCATTCAGCCCCAGCATTTT.

This clonotype showed up many times. The gene calls are TRBV12-3 or TRBV12-4 and TRBJ1-5, with D unresolved. V gave up 2 bases and J gave up 6 bases, with 5 bases separating them. The CDR3 is made up of 12 amino acids. DNA of the CDR3: TGTGCCAGCAGTTTATATGGTCAGCCCCAGCATTTT. It encodes CASSLYGQPQHF.

On this clonotype: Possible read error: a much larger clone is one base away. This chain uses TRBV15 with TRBJ2-3; no firm D call. The length of the CDR3 is 15 residues. Trimming left V 2 bases short and J 0 bases short, with 9 bases between. Germline V gives CDR1 LNHNV, CDR2 YYDKDF (reference sequence). The CDR3 DNA is TGTGCCACCAGCAGATCAGGCAAGAGCACAGATACGCAGTATTTT. Encoded protein: CATSRSGKSTDTQYF.

This clonotype was picked up many times. The chain joins TRBV18 to TRBJ2-7; D is perhaps TRBD1 (5 bases). CDR1 and CDR2 from the germline V gene are KGHSH and LQKENI. This CDR3 spans 14 amino acids. V was shortened by 3 bases and J by 7 bases, with 16 bases between the two germline ends. The CDR3 spells CASSPDNTPREQYF. CDR3 sequence (DNA): TGTGCCAGCTCACCGGACAACACCCCTAGGGAGCAGTACTTC.

In its sample, this clonotype ranks as medium-sized. This chain connects TRBV20-1 to TRBJ2-5; a weak D match, TRBD2 (7 bases). V was shortened by 3 bases and J by 2 bases, with 13 bases between the two germline ends. There are 14 residues in the CDR3. Germline values: CDR1 DFQATT, CDR2 SNEGSKA (reference sequence). Here the CDR3 DNA reads TGCAGTGCTAGTGGTGGGGGGGCTCAAGAGACCCAGTACTTC. Translated, it gives CSASGGGAQETQYF.

In this sample, this clonotype turned up a few times. The rearrangement links TRBV20-1 to TRBJ2-7, with D perhaps matching TRBD1 (6 bases). The CDR3 totals 13 residues. Germline loops: CDR1 DFQATT, CDR2 SNEGSKA (reference sequence). The ends were cut back, 4 bases at V and 4 bases at J, with 14 bases in the middle. The CDR3 nucleotides are TGCAGTGCTACGGACAGAGACTTTTACGAGCAGTACTTC. Translating gives CSATDRDFYEQYF.

This sequence joins TRBV7-9 and TRBJ2-3; 8 nucleotides agree with TRBD2. This CDR3 has 17 amino acids. Trimming cost V 2 bases and J 5 bases; bases outside gene matches: 12. In germline, CDR1 is SEHNR, CDR2 FQNEAQ (reference sequence). CDR3 bases: TGTGCCAGCAGCTTACCTTCGGGTAGCGGGACGAGAGATACGCAGTATTTT. Translated, it gives CASSLPSGSGTRDTQYF. The full variable domain, rest sourced from reference TRBV7-9 and TRBJ2-3, is DTGVSQNPRHKITKRGQNVTFRCDPISEHNRLYWYRQTLGQGPEFLTYFQNEAQLEKSRLLSDRFSAERPKGSFSTLEIQRTEQGDSAMYLCASSLPSGSGTRDTQYFGPGTRLTVL.

This clonotype was observed at least ten times. V is TRBV20-1 and J is TRBJ2-7, with TRBD1 matching over 7 bases. The length of the CDR3 is 15 residues. J was trimmed by 2 bases and V by 3 bases; bases with no gene match: 10. Germline V gene data show CDR1 as DFQATT and CDR2 as SNEGSKA (reference sequence). CDR3 coding DNA: TGCAGTGCTAGTGACCCGGGACAGCAAACCTACGAGCAGTACTTC. Translated, it gives CSASDPGQQTYEQYF.

This clonotype came up many times. The chain combines TRBV5-1 with TRBJ1-2; D gene unclear. From germline, CDR1 is SGHRS and CDR2 YFSETQ. There are 12 residues in the CDR3. The V end was cut by 9 bases, the J end by 8 bases, with 17 bases between. CDR3 region: CATRTGNGGYTF. Here the CDR3 DNA reads TGCGCCACCCGAACGGGAAATGGAGGCTACACCTTC.

This clonotype was seen many times. The chain couples TRBV5-1 to TRBJ1-2; D not certain. Germline CDR1 is SGHRS and CDR2 is YFSETQ. The CDR3 sequence is 13 residues long. Trimming took 4 bases from V and 4 from J, leaving 11 bases between them. CDR3 amino acids: CASSPLDAYGYTF. CDR3 sequence (DNA): TGCGCCAGCAGCCCCCTGGACGCCTATGGCTACACCTTC.

On this clonotype itself: A much larger clone lies a single base off, so this may be a read error. The V and J genes are TRBV15 and TRBJ2-7, with TRBD1 matching 7 bases. The germline V gene has CDR1 LNHNV and CDR2 YYDKDF (reference sequence). This CDR3 is built from 13 residues. In DNA, the CDR3 is TGTACCACCAGCAGGAAGACAGGGCGCGAGCAGTACTTC. Protein product: CTTSRKTGREQYF.

This clonotype was found many times. This chain joins TRBV5-1 and TRBJ1-5; 7 nucleotides line up with TRBD1. Trimming removed 4 bases from V and 4 bases from J; junction bases left unmatched: 5. Germline CDR1 is SGHRS and CDR2 is YFSETQ. CDR3 length: 14 residues. CDR3 sequence: CASSLGTANQPQHF. The CDR3 nucleotides read TGCGCCAGCAGCCTGGGGACAGCAAATCAGCCCCAGCATTTT. The whole variable domain, filled in from reference TRBV5-1 and TRBJ1-5, reads KAGVTQTPRYLIKTRGQQVTLSCSPISGHRSVSWYQQTPGQGLQFLFEYFSETQRNKGNFPGRFSGRQFSNSRSEMNVSTLELGDSALYLCASSLGTANQPQHFGDGTRLSIL.

This clonotype occurred many times. The J gene is TRBJ2-1, the V gene TRBV9; 11 positions agree with TRBD2. This CDR3 is built from 17 residues. Trimming removed 2 bases from V and 10 bases from J; junction bases left unmatched: 14. The germline CDR1 and CDR2 sequences are SGDLS and YYNGEE. The CDR3 DNA follows: TGTGCCAGCAGCGTGGCTAGCGGGGGGATCTTATACGGGGAGCAGTTCTTC. Protein sequence: CASSVASGGILYGEQFF.

This clonotype was seen many times. V gene TRBV2 combines with J gene TRBJ1-4, with 12 bases aligning to TRBD1. The V gene's germline CDR1 is SNHLY and CDR2 FYNNEI. Trimming cost V 6 bases and J 8 bases; bases outside gene matches: 7. The CDR3 covers 15 residues. The CDR3 spells CASSRDRGREEKLFF. DNA for the CDR3: TGTGCCAGCAGCCGGGACAGGGGGCGGGAGGAAAAACTGTTTTTT.

The sample holds many counts of this clonotype. The CDR3 is CSANSPGGYYRFF. CDR3 sequence (DNA): TGCAGTGCCAATTCGCCCGGGGGGTATTATCGGTTCTTC. This chain connects TRBV20-1 to TRBJ2-1; 7 bases line up with TRBD2. CDR3 size: 13 residues. Unmatched junction bases numbered 17, after V lost 6 bases and J lost 15 bases. Germline V gene data show CDR1 as DFQATT and CDR2 as SNEGSKA (reference sequence).

The table lists this clonotype with many counts. The rearrangement links TRBV12-3 or TRBV12-4 to TRBJ2-3; D not certain. The CDR3 is made up of 14 amino acids. Deletions cut 5 bases from V and 1 base from J, with 10 bases between. The CDR3: CASSGHKGTDTQYF. The CDR3 DNA reads TGTGCCAGCAGTGGCCATAAGGGCACAGATACGCAGTATTTT.

This clonotype was detected many times. The CDR3 DNA reads as TGTGCCACCATAGGGGCGCGGGGGCAAACAAATAACTACAATGAGCAGTTCTTC. It specifies CATIGARGQTNNYNEQFF. The chain uses TRBV24-1 and TRBJ2-1, with D possibly being TRBD2 (7 bases). Between the trimmed V and J ends, which lost 8 bases and 3 bases, there was a span of 25 bases. The CDR3 is 18 amino acids. Looked up from germline, CDR1 is KGHDR and CDR2 is SFDVKD.

There are many counts of this clonotype. V usage is TRBV20-1 and J usage is TRBJ1-6; D might be TRBD1 (5 bases). The CDR3 spans 14 residues. Trimming cost V 6 bases and J 5 bases, with 14 bases left between them. The germline CDR1 and CDR2 sequences are DFQATT and SNEGSKA (reference sequence). CDR3 residues: CSAAWGADNSPLHF. The CDR3 nucleotides read TGCAGTGCAGCCTGGGGCGCCGATAATTCACCCCTCCACTTT.